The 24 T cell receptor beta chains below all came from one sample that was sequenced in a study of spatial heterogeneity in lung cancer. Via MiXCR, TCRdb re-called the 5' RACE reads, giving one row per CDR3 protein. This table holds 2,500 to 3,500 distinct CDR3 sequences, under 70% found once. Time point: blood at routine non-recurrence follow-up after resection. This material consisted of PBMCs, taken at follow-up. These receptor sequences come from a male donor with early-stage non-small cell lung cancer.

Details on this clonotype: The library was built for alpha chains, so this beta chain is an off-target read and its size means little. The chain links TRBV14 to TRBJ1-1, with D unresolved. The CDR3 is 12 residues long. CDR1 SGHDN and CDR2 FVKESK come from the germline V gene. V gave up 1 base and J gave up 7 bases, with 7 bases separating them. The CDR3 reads CASSQGTFEAFF. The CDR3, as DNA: TGTGCCAGCAGCCAAGGGACCTTTGAAGCTTTCTTT.

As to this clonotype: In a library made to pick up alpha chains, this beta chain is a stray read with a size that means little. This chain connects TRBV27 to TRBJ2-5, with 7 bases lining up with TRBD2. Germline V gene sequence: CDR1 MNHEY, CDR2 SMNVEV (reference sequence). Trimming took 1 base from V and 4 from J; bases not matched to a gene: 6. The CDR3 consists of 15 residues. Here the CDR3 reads CASSLYAGVGETQYF. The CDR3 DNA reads TGTGCCAGCAGTTTATATGCGGGAGTAGGAGAGACCCAGTACTTC.

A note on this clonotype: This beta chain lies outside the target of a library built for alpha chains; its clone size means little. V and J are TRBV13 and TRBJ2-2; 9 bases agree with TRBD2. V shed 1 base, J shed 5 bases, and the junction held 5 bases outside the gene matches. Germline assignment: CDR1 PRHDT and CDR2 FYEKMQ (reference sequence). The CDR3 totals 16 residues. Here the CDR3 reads CASSLDSGRTTGELFF. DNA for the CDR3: TGTGCCAGCAGCTTAGATAGCGGGAGAACTACCGGGGAGCTGTTTTTT.

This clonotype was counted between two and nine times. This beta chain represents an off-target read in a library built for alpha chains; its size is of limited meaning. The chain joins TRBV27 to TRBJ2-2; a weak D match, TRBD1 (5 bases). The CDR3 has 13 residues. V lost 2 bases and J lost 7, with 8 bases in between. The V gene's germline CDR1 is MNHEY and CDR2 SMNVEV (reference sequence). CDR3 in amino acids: CASSLLGDGELFF. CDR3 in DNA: TGTGCCAGCAGTTTACTAGGGGACGGGGAGCTGTTTTTT.

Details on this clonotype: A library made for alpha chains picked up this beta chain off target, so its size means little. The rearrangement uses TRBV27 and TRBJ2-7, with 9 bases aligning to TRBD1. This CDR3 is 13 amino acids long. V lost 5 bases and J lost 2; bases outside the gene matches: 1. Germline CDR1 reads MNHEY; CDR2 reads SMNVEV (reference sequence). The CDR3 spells CASSRDRAYEQYF. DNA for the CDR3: TGTGCCAGCAGTAGGGACAGGGCCTACGAGCAGTACTTC.

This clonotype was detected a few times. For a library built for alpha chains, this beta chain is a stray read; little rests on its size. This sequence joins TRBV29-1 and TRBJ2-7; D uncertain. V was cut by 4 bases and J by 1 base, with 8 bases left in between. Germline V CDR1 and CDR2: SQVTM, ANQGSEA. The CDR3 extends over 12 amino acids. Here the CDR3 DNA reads TGCAGCGTTGTTGCCGAGTCCTACGAGCAGTACTTC. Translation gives CSVVAESYEQYF.

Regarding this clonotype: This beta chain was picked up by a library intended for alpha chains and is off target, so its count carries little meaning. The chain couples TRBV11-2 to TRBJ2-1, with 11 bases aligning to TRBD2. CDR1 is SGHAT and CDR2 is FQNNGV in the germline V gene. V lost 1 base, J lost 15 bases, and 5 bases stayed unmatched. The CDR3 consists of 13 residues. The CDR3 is CASSLVRTSGGFF. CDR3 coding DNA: TGTGCCAGCAGCTTAGTTCGCACTAGCGGGGGGTTCTTC. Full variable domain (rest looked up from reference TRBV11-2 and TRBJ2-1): EAGVAQSPRYKIIEKRQSVAFWCNPISGHATLYWYQQILGQGPKLLIQFQNNGVVDDSQLPKDRFSAERLKGVDSTLKIQPAKLEDSAVYLCASSLVRTSGGFFGPGTRLTVL.

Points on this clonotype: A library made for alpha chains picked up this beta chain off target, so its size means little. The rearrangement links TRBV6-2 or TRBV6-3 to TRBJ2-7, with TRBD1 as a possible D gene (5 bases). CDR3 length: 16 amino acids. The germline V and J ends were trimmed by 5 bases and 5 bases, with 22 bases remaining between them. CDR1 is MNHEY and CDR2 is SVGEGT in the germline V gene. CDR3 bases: TGTGCCAGCAGTCCCCGCAGGACCAGGGTTTCCGACGAGCAGTACTTC. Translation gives CASSPRRTRVSDEQYF.

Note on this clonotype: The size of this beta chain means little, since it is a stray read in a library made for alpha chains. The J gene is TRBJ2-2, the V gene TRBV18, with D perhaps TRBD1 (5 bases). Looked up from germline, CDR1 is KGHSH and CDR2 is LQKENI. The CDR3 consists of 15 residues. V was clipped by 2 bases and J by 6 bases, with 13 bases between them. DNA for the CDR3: TGTGCCAGCTCACCAGCTACGTGGGGCGCCGGGGAGCTGTTTTTT. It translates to CASSPATWGAGELFF.

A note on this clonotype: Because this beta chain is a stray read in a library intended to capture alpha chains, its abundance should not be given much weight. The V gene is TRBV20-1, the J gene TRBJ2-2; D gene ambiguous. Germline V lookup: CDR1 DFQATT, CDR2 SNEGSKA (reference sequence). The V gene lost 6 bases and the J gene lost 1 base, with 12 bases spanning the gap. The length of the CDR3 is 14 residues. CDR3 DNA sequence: TGCAGTGCGCCTAGGGCCGGGAACACCGGGGAGCTGTTTTTT. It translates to CSAPRAGNTGELFF.

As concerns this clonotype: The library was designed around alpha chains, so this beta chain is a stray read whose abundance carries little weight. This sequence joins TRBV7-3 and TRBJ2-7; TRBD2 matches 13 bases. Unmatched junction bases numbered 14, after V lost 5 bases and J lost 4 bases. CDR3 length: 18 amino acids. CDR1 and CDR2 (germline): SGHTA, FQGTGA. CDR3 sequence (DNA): TGTGCCAGCAGCATGCGCGCCGGACTAGCGGGAGCCCATTACGAGCAGTACTTC. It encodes CASSMRAGLAGAHYEQYF.

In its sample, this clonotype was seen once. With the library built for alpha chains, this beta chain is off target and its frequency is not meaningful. CDR3 sequence reads: CASSRGLAGAREDTQYF. As DNA, the CDR3 is TGTGCCAGCAGCCGAGGACTAGCGGGAGCTCGAGAAGATACGCAGTATTTT. The chain uses TRBV6-2 or TRBV6-3 and TRBJ2-3; TRBD2 agrees at 13 bases. The CDR3 runs 17 residues. With V trimmed by 6 bases and J by 5 bases, 11 bases remained unmatched. Germline V gene data show CDR1 as MNHEY and CDR2 as SVGEGT.

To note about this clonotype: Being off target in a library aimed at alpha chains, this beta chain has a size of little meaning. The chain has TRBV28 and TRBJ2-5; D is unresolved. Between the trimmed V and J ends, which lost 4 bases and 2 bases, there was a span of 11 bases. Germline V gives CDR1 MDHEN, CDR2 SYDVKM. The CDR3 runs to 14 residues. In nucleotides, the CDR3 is TGTGCCAGCAGTTCCTGGACGGTACAAGAGACCCAGTACTTC. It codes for CASSSWTVQETQYF.

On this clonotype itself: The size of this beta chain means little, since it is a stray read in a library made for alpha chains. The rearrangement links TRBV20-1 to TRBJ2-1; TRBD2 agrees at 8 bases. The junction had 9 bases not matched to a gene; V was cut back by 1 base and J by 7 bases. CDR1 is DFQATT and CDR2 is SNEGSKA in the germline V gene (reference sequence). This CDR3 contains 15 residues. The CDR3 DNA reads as TGCAGTGCTAGAGCTCCGGGACTAGTATTTAATGAGCAGTTCTTC. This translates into CSARAPGLVFNEQFF.

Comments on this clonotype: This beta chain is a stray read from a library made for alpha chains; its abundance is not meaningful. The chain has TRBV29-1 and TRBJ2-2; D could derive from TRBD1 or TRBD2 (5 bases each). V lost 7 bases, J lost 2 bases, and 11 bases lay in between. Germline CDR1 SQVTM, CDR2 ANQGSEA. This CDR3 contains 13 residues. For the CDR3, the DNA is TGCAGCGCCCGGGACCTAAACACCGGGGAGCTGTTTTTT. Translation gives CSARDLNTGELFF.

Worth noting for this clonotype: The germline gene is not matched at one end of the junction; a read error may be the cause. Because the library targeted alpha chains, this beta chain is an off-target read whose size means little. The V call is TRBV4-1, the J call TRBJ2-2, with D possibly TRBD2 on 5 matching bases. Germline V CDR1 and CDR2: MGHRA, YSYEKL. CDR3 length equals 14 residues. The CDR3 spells CASSQPLSTGELLF. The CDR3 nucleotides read TGCGCCAGCAGCCAACCCCTGAGCACCGGGGAGCTGTTGTTT.

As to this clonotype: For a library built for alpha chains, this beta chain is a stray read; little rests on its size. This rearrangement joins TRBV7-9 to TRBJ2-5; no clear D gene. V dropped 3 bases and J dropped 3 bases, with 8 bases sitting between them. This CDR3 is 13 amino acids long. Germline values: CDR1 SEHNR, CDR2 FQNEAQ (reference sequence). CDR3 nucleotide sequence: TGTGCCAGCAGCTTCACGGCAGAAGAGACCCAGTACTTC. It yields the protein CASSFTAEETQYF.

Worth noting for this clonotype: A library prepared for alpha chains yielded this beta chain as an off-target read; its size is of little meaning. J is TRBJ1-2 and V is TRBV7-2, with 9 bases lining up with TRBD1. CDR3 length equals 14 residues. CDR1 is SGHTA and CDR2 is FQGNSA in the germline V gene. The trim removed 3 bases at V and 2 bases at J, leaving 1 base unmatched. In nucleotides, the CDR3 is TGTGCCAGCAGCTTCGGGACAGGGAACTATGGCTACACCTTC. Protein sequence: CASSFGTGNYGYTF.

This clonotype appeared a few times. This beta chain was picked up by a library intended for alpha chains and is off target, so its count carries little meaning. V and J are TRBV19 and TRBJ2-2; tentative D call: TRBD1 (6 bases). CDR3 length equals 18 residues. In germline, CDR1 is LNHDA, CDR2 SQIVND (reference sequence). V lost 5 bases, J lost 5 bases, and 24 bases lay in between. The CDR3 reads CASSAQPQGRVWTGELFF. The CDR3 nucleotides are TGTGCCAGTAGTGCACAACCACAGGGACGGGTGTGGACCGGGGAGCTGTTTTTT. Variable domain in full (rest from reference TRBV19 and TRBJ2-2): DGGITQSPKYLFRKEGQNVTLSCEQNLNHDAMYWYRQDPGQGLRLIYYSQIVNDFQKGDIAEGYSVSREKKESFPLTVTSAQKNPTAFYLCASSAQPQGRVWTGELFFGEGSRLTVL.

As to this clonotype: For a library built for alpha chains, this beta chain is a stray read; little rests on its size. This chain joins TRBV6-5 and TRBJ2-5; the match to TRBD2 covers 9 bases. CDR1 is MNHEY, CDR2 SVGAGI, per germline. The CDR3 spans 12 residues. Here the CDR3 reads CVTAGGKETQYF. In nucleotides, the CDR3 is TGTGTTACAGCGGGAGGCAAAGAGACCCAGTACTTC.

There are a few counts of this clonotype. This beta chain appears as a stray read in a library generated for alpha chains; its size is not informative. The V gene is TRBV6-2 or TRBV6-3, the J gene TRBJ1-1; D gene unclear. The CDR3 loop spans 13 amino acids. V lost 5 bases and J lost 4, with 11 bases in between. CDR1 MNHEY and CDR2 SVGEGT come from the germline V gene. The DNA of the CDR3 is TGTGCCAGCAGTATACATCGGGGCACTGAAGCTTTCTTT. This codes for CASSIHRGTEAFF.

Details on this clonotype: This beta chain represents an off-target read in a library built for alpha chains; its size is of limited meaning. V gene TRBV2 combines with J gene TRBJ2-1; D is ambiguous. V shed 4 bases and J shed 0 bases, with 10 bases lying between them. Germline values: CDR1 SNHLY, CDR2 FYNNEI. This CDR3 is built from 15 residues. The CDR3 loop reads CASSGWQSSYNEQFF. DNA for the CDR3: TGTGCCAGCAGTGGGTGGCAGAGCTCCTACAATGAGCAGTTCTTC.

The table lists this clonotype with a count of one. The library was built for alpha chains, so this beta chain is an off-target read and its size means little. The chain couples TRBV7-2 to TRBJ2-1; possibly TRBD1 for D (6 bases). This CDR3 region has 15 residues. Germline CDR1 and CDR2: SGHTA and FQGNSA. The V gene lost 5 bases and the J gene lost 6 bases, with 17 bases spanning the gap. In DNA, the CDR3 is TGTGCCAGCAGCCCCGCGCACGCCAGGGGCAATGAGCAGTTCTTC. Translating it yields CASSPAHARGNEQFF.

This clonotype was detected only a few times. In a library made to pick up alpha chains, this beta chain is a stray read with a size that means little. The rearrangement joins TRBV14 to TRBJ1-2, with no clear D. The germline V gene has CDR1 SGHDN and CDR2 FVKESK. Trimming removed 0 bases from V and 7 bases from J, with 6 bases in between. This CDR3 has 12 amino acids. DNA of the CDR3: TGTGCCAGCAGCCAAGATTTGATTGGCTACACCTTC. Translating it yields CASSQDLIGYTF.